This T cell receptor (beta chain) was documented in a study of blood T cells in healthy people across ages. Regarding the study as a whole: Compared with aged donors, long-lived donors showed fewer expanded clones, suggesting selection.

Of note for this clonotype: Its matching antigen is unknown.

Primers used in a second PCR of roughly 7 to 12 cycles were a sample-barcoded 5' primer and a J-beta primer mix. Each CDR3 protein is one row after TCRdb ran MiXCR on the 5' RACE reads. The repertoire holds fewer than 1,200,000 distinct CDR3 sequences, with approximately 25% as singletons. CDR1 MNHEY and CDR2 SMNVEV come from the germline V gene (reference sequence). After removal of 5 bases from V and 3 bases from J, the junction contained 11 bases not matched to a gene. This CDR3 comprises 16 residues. This sample was shared with a second study, whose subject was T cells of mothers and their children. From that paper: The second PCR used the M1S primer, and this primer added sample barcodes and 2-4 random nucleotides. Similar effects of thymic selection on TCR recombination output were recorded in related and unrelated pairs.

This clonotype was obtained from a girl aged 2-10 years in good health. This chain joins TRBV27 and TRBJ2-3; 7 nucleotides line up with TRBD1. Sequenced material: blood. Here the CDR3 DNA reads TGTGCCAGCAGTAATACAGGGGTTATAAGTACAGATACGCAGTATTTT. Its translation: CASSNTGVISTDTQYF.